Below are 12 T cell receptor beta chains sequenced from a single sample in a study of Graves' ophthalmopathy and Graves' hyperthyroidism. RNA transcripts were the source from which TCR beta CDR3 regions were amplified. RT-PCR with HTBI primers came first, then second-round multiplex PCR. TCRdb reprocessed the multiplex PCR reads via MiXCR and lists one record per CDR3 protein. The data contain 600,000 to 950,000 distinct CDR3 sequences, about 44% of them singletons. The specimen was peripheral blood. All receptors derive from an adult man with Graves' ophthalmopathy.

The chain joins TRBV20-1 to TRBJ2-7; TRBD1 aligns across 8 bases. After removal of 6 bases from V and 4 bases from J, the junction contained 11 bases not matched to a gene. The germline V gene encodes CDR1 DFQATT and CDR2 SNEGSKA (reference sequence). The CDR3 is 14 amino acids. The CDR3 nucleotides are TGCAGTGCCCGGGGGTCAGGGGGCTTTTACGAGCAGTACTTC. This sequence encodes CSARGSGGFYEQYF.

A remark on this clonotype: The conserved phenylalanine or tryptophan is not found at the CDR3 terminus, so this likely reflects a read error. The DNA is omitted, as the CDR3 cannot be located on it reliably, and the CDR3 follows TCRdb's listing. This rearrangement joins TRBV15 to TRBJ1-1; TRBD1 is taken as the D call from the table, unchecked against the DNA. The CDR3 is 9 amino acids in total, end residues counted. Germline CDR1 is LNHNV and CDR2 is YYDKDF (reference sequence). Here the CDR3 reads CATSRDRGR.

This clonotype was seen repeatedly, ten times or more. The chain has TRBV5-4 and TRBJ1-2, with 8 bases fitting TRBD1. CDR3 size: 11 residues. Germline V CDR1 and CDR2: SGHNT, YYREEE (reference sequence). V gave up 0 bases and J gave up 13 bases; unmatched junction bases: 2. CDR3 residues: CASSLAGGATF. CDR3 nucleotide sequence: TGTGCCAGCAGCTTGGCAGGGGGCGCCACCTTC. The full variable domain, in which reference TRBV5-4 and TRBJ1-2 provide the parts outside the CDR3, is ETGVTQSPTHLIKTRGQQVTLRCSSQSGHNTVSWYQQALGQGPQFIFQYYREEENGRGNFPPRFSGLQFPNYSSELNVNALELDDSALYLCASSLAGGATFGSGTRLTVV.

The table lists this clonotype with many counts. Here the CDR3 DNA reads TGTGCCAGCAGGTCACTCGGTGGCGAGCAGTACTTC. This encodes CASRSLGGEQYF. The V and J genes are TRBV7-2 and TRBJ2-7; D remains ambiguous. Germline values: CDR1 SGHTA, CDR2 FQGNSA. The CDR3 totals 12 residues. V was trimmed by 6 bases and J by 6 bases, leaving 12 bases between them.

V is TRBV25-1 and J is TRBJ1-1, with D maybe TRBD1 (5 bases). The CDR3 consists of 13 residues. V lost 9 bases and J lost 8, with 19 bases in between. Germline V gene lookup returns CDR1 MGHDK and CDR2 SYGVNS. CDR3 sequence: CASSMEGGAEAFF. The CDR3 DNA follows: TGTGCCAGTAGTATGGAGGGTGGGGCCGAAGCTTTCTTT.

At least ten counts were recorded for this clonotype. This chain connects TRBV6-5 to TRBJ2-5; 7 nucleotides match TRBD1. Germline V gene lookup returns CDR1 MNHEY and CDR2 SVGAGI. CDR3 length equals 15 residues. J lost 1 base, V lost 6 bases, and 8 bases had no gene match. CDR3 sequence (DNA): TGTGCCAGCAGCCGAGGGACAGCGACCCAAGAGACCCAGTACTTC. Its translation: CASSRGTATQETQYF.

This clonotype was recorded many times. The chain carries TRBV10-3 and TRBJ1-6; 8 nucleotides agree with TRBD1. The CDR3 totals 13 residues. Looked up from germline, CDR1 is ENHRY and CDR2 is SYGVKD. V was clipped by 10 bases and J by 5 bases; unmatched bases: 4. CDR3 in DNA: TGTGCCACACGACAGGGGAATAATTCACCCCTCCACTTT. Encoded protein: CATRQGNNSPLHF.

The genes are TRBV25-1 and TRBJ1-3; 9 bases line up with TRBD1. Germline assignment: CDR1 MGHDK and CDR2 SYGVNS. The J segment lost 8 bases and the V segment lost 8 bases, leaving 19 bases of the junction unmatched. This CDR3 is 17 amino acids long. The CDR3 bases are TGTGCCAGCCTAGGCAGGGGGACAGGGCTCTATGGCTACACCATATATTTT. Protein product: CASLGRGTGLYGYTIYF.

A remark on this clonotype: A read error may be the cause here, since a much bigger clone is one base away. The chain uses TRBV10-1 and TRBJ2-5; 12 bases are shared with TRBD1. Germline values: CDR1 WNHNN, CDR2 SYGVQD (reference sequence). This CDR3 contains 16 residues. CDR3 loop: CGSSEGQGARMETQYF. CDR3 sequence (DNA): TGCGGCAGCAGTGAGGGACAGGGGGCCCGAATGGAGACCCAGTACTTC.

The chain couples TRBV7-9 to TRBJ2-6; 11 positions agree with TRBD1. After removal of 4 bases from V and 4 bases from J, the junction contained 3 bases not matched to a gene. The CDR3 contains 16 residues. Germline CDR1 reads SEHNR; CDR2 reads FQNEAQ (reference sequence). The CDR3 DNA is TGTGCCAGCAGCTGGGACAGGGGGTCCGGGGCCAACGTCCTGACTTTC. It translates to CASSWDRGSGANVLTF.

The chain employs TRBV2 and TRBJ1-3; D call uncertain. Trimming shortened V by 6 bases and J by 1 base, and 13 bases separated the two germline ends. Germline loops: CDR1 SNHLY, CDR2 FYNNEI. This CDR3 comprises 15 residues. This chain's CDR3 is CASSLSSVSGNTIYF. In DNA, the CDR3 is TGTGCCAGCAGCCTGTCCAGTGTATCTGGAAACACCATATATTTT.

Many counts were recorded for this clonotype. This chain links TRBV25-1 with TRBJ2-5, with unresolved D. The CDR3 spans 10 residues. V was cut by 7 bases and J by 8 bases, with 8 bases left in between. The germline gives CDR1 MGHDK, CDR2 SYGVNS. The CDR3 is CASTGRTQYF. Written as DNA, the CDR3 is TGTGCCAGCACTGGACGTACCCAGTACTTC.